The entry below gives a single T cell receptor (beta chain) sequence along with its context. The data were produced by immunoSEQ multiplex PCR, yet TCRdb's version contains in-frame clones alone and is incomplete. The data contain around 200,000 clones, 65% to 85% of them singletons. Trimming stripped 4 bases from V and 4 bases from J, with 11 bases between. The CDR3 contains 14 residues. From germline, CDR1 is SGHNT and CDR2 YENEEA. This record comes from a study of blood T cell repertoires in COVID-19. Sequences were obtained from peripheral blood. This TCR came from a woman of 80 years or more with acute or convalescent COVID-19. This chain joins TRBV11-3 and TRBJ2-1, with a tentative D call TRBD1 (6 bases). CDR3 region: CASSSLGGYNEQFF. The CDR3 DNA sequence: TGTGCCAGCAGCTCCCTAGGGGGATACAATGAGCAGTTCTTC.